The text below deals with one T cell receptor (beta chain). The antigen remains unidentified. The authors loaded around 190 ng DNA, tens of thousands of T cell genomes, into sorted-subset replicate PCRs. Clones were sequenced by immunoSEQ multiplex PCR, and TCRdb holds only the in-frame ones, with some missing. The table has some 630,000 clones, approximately 96% seen once. CD45RO-negative cells were positively selected for CCR7, leaving out terminally differentiated effector memory CD45RA+ cells. Recent acute infections and vaccinations were absent in the healthy HIV-negative adult donors. The source of the sample is a study of shared clonotypes between healthy human individuals. Germline loops: CDR1 SGHRS, CDR2 YFSETQ. Trimming pared 3 bases from V and 11 bases from J, leaving 11 bases between. The CDR3 sequence is 11 residues long. Notes on the study in general: Rarefaction showed that sequencing of sorted subsets was incomplete (despite large depth). Shared clonotypes: approximately 5.3% naive CD4, 3.5% to 4% naive CD8, under 2.5% memory CD4, 0.4% to 0.5% memory CD8.

The chain combines TRBV5-1 with TRBJ1-1; D is unresolved. The sequenced material came from naive CD8+ T cells sorted from blood. The TCR comes from a woman younger than 45 in good health. The CDR3 sequence is CASSSDLGAFF. The CDR3 DNA sequence: TGCGCCAGCAGCTCGGACCTTGGGGCTTTCTTT.